The next 5 T cell receptor beta chains were all read from a single sample in a study of control samples from healthy donors and cancer patients (dated by TCRdb to 2019 to 2021). The library was prepared using the immunoSEQ multiplex PCR assay. TCRdb re-hosts the immuneACCESS table, in-frame sequences only. Its copies lack some clones; in the studies checked, an unresolved V gene accounts for under half of them, and the cause for the rest is not known. The sample table holds under 200,000 clones, of which roughly 89% were seen once. The ten largest account for 1.5% of the sample. What was sequenced was blood. These receptors originate from a woman under 40 in good health.

This chain uses TRBV3-1 (or the pseudogene TRBV3-2) with TRBJ1-6; perhaps TRBD1 as D (6 bases). Per germline, CDR1 LGHDT and CDR2 YNNKEL (reference sequence). Trimming shortened V by 1 base and J by 0 bases, and 16 bases separated the two germline ends. The CDR3 extends over 19 amino acids. The CDR3 region has the DNA TGTGCCAGCAGCCAAGTACGCGGGGGGCGGAGCTCCTATAATTCACCCCTCCACTTT. Protein: CASSQVRGGRSSYNSPLHF.

V gene TRBV15 combines with J gene TRBJ2-2; D unclear. V was shortened by 2 bases and J by 5 bases, with 6 bases between the two germline ends. Germline CDR1 LNHNV, CDR2 YYDKDF (reference sequence). This CDR3 is built from 13 residues. This chain's CDR3 is CATSRTSTGELFF. The CDR3 DNA reads TGTGCCACCAGCAGAACCTCTACCGGGGAGCTGTTTTTT.

This clone was observed a few times. The gene calls are TRBV15 and TRBJ2-1; TRBD2 aligns across 9 bases. V lost 1 base, J lost 4 bases, and 2 bases stayed unmatched. This CDR3 region has 15 residues. Germline lookup yields CDR1 LNHNV and CDR2 YYDKDF (reference sequence). The CDR3 DNA reads as TGTGCCACCAGCAGAGGTAGCGGGGGATACAATGAGCAGTTCTTC. It encodes CATSRGSGGYNEQFF.

The genes are TRBV28 and TRBJ1-2; D ambiguous. V dropped 5 bases and J dropped 3 bases, with 7 bases sitting between them. The germline V gene has CDR1 MDHEN and CDR2 SYDVKM. The CDR3 contains 12 residues. The CDR3 nucleotides are TGTGCCAGCAGTGCCAGCCACTATGGCTACACCTTC. Protein sequence: CASSASHYGYTF.

The chain links TRBV28 to TRBJ1-4, with D maybe TRBD1 (5 bases). V lost 4 bases and J lost 8, with 8 bases in between. Germline V gene data show CDR1 as MDHEN and CDR2 as SYDVKM. CDR3 length: 12 amino acids. CDR3 protein: CASSSGREKLFF. The CDR3, as DNA: TGTGCCAGCAGTTCAGGGCGAGAAAAACTGTTTTTT.